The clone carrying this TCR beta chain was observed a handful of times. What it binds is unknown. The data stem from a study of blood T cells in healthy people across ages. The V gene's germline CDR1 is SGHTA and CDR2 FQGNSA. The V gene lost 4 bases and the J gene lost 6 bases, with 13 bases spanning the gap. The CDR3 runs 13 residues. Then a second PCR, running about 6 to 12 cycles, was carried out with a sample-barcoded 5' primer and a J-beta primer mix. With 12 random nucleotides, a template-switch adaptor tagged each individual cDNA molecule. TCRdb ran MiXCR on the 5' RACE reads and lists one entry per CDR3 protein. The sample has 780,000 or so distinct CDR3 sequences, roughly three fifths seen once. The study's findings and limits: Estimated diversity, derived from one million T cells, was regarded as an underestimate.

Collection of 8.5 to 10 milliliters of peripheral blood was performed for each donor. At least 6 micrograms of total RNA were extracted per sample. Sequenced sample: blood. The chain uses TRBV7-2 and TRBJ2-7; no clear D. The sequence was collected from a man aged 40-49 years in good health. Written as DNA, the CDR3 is TGTGCCAGCAGCTCCGCACCCAGCACCGAGCAGTACTTC. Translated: CASSSAPSTEQYF.